Following are 8 T cell receptor beta chains from one sample sequenced in a study of cytomegalovirus exposure and HLA in healthy donors. Libraries were prepared by immunoSEQ multiplex PCR; TCRdb keeps only in-frame clonotypes and omits some of them. The sample carries a few hundred thousand clones, around 91% recorded once. Sequenced sample: PBMCs. These receptors were collected from a woman between 18 and 29 years old in good health and CMV-seronegative.

This clone is a singleton in its sample. This chain joins TRBV27 and TRBJ2-2; no firm D call. The CDR3 loop spans 15 amino acids. Trimming pared 6 bases from V and 4 bases from J, leaving 15 bases between. Germline V lookup: CDR1 MNHEY, CDR2 SMNVEV (reference sequence). The CDR3 spells CASRPTRTFTGELFF. The CDR3 bases are TGTGCCAGCAGGCCCACCCGAACATTCACCGGGGAGCTGTTTTTT.

CDR3 coding DNA: TGCAGCGTGGCAGCGGGGTCCTCCTACAATGAGCAGTTCTTC. Its translation is CSVAAGSSYNEQFF. V gene TRBV29-1 combines with J gene TRBJ2-1, with 7 bases identical to TRBD2. This CDR3 has 14 residues. Trimming took 6 bases from V and 0 from J; bases not matched to a gene: 5. Germline values: CDR1 SQVTM, CDR2 ANQGSEA.

The chain combines TRBV28 with TRBJ1-4; no firm D call. The CDR3 has 13 amino acids. Germline V CDR1 and CDR2: MDHEN, SYDVKM. Trimming removed 6 bases at V and 4 bases at J, with 9 bases between. The CDR3 nucleotides are TGTGCCAGCAGCGGCGGGCTTAATGAAAAACTGTTTTTT. Protein product: CASSGGLNEKLFF.

This rearrangement joins TRBV7-8 to TRBJ2-3; TRBD2 matches 13 bases. This CDR3 region has 17 residues. From germline, CDR1 is SGHVS and CDR2 FQNEAQ. V was pared by 5 bases and J by 0 bases, with 5 bases of the junction left unmatched. The CDR3 nucleotides read TGTGCCAGCAGCCTGAGACTAGCGGGGGGTAGCACAGATACGCAGTATTTT. Protein: CASSLRLAGGSTDTQYF.

The chain combines TRBV10-1 with TRBJ2-3; the match to TRBD1 covers 7 bases. Germline CDR1 and CDR2: WNHNN and SYGVQD (reference sequence). This CDR3 region has 15 residues. The V and J ends lost 2 bases and 3 bases, in that order; junction bases with no gene match: 5. The CDR3 DNA reads TGCGCCAGCAGTGAGACAGGGGCTCTAACAGATACGCAGTATTTT. This gives the protein CASSETGALTDTQYF.

This clone was found once. The genes are TRBV28 and TRBJ2-5, with D possibly matching TRBD1 (6 bases). Deletions cut 5 bases from V and 5 bases from J, with 15 bases between. The V gene's germline CDR1 is MDHEN and CDR2 SYDVKM. The CDR3 consists of 14 residues. In DNA form, the CDR3 reads TGTGCCAGCAGTGCATCACAGGGAAGCGAGACCCAGTACTTC. It translates to CASSASQGSETQYF. The full variable domain, completed using reference TRBV28 and TRBJ2-5, is DVKVTQSSRYLVKRTGEKVFLECVQDMDHENMFWYRQDPGLGLRLIYFSYDVKMKEKGDIPEGYSVSREKKERFSLILESASTNQTSMYLCASSASQGSETQYFGPGTRLLVL.

The DNA for the CDR3 is TGTGCCAGCAGTTATACTGCTGATGGAAACACCATATATTTT. Translation: CASSYTADGNTIYF. This rearrangement joins TRBV6-5 to TRBJ1-3; no firm D call. Germline V lookup: CDR1 MNHEY, CDR2 SVGAGI. The CDR3 spans 14 residues. V lost 3 bases to trimming and J lost 3 bases, with 9 bases between them.

DNA for the CDR3: TGTGCCAGCAGCTTAGAATATTTGCGGACCTACGAGCAGTACTTC. The encoded protein is CASSLEYLRTYEQYF. The chain recombines TRBV7-2 with TRBJ2-7; D ambiguous. The germline V and J ends were trimmed by 1 base and 2 bases, with 12 bases remaining between them. The CDR3 extends over 15 amino acids. Germline loops: CDR1 SGHTA, CDR2 FQGNSA.